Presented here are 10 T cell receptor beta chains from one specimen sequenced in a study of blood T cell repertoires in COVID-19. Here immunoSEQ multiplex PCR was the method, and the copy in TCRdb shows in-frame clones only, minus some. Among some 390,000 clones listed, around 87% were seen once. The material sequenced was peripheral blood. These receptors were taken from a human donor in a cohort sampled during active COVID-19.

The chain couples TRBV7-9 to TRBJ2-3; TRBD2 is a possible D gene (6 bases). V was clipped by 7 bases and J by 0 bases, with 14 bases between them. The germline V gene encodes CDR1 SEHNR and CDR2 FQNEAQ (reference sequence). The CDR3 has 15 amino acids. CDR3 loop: CASTRRDPSTDTQYF. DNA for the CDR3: TGTGCCAGCACTCGGAGGGATCCCAGCACAGATACGCAGTATTTT. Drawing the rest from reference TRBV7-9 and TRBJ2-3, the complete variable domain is DTGVSQNPRHKITKRGQNVTFRCDPISEHNRLYWYRQTLGQGPEFLTYFQNEAQLEKSRLLSDRFSAERPKGSFSTLEIQRTEQGDSAMYLCASTRRDPSTDTQYFGPGTRLTVL.

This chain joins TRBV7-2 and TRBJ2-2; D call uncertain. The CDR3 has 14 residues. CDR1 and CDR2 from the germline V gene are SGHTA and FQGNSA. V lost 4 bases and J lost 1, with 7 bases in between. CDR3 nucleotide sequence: TGTGCCAGCAGCTCAGGAATGAACACCGGGGAGCTGTTTTTT. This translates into CASSSGMNTGELFF.

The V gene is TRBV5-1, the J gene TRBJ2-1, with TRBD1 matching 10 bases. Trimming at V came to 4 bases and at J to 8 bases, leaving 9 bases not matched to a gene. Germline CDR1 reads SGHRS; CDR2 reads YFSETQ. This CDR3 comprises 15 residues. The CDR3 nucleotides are TGCGCCAGCAGCGGAGGGACAGGGGTAGGGGATGAGCAGTTCTTC. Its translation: CASSGGTGVGDEQFF. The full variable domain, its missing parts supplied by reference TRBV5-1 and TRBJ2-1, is KAGVTQTPRYLIKTRGQQVTLSCSPISGHRSVSWYQQTPGQGLQFLFEYFSETQRNKGNFPGRFSGRQFSNSRSEMNVSTLELGDSALYLCASSGGTGVGDEQFFGPGTRLTVL.

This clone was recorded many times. The CDR3 spells CASRQARDGNTGELFF. The CDR3 DNA reads TGCGCCAGCAGACAAGCGCGGGACGGGAACACCGGGGAGCTGTTTTTT. The V gene is TRBV5-1, the J gene TRBJ2-2; weak D call: TRBD2 (6 bases). Germline V CDR1 and CDR2: SGHRS, YFSETQ. V was clipped by 5 bases and J by 1 base, with 15 bases between them. The CDR3 totals 16 residues. The full variable domain, its missing parts supplied by reference TRBV5-1 and TRBJ2-2, is KAGVTQTPRYLIKTRGQQVTLSCSPISGHRSVSWYQQTPGQGLQFLFEYFSETQRNKGNFPGRFSGRQFSNSRSEMNVSTLELGDSALYLCASRQARDGNTGELFFGEGSRLTVL.

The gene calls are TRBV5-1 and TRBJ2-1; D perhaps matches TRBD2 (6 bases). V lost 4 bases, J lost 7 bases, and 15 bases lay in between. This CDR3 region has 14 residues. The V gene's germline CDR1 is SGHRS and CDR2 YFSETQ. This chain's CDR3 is CASSLPGLGNEQFF. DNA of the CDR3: TGCGCCAGCAGCCTACCGGGACTTGGAAATGAGCAGTTCTTC.

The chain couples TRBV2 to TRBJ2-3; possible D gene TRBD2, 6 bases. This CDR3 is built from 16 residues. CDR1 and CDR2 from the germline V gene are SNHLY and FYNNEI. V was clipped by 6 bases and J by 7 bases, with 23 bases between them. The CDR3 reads CASSPGTHGPANTQYF. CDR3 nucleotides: TGTGCCAGCAGCCCCGGGACTCACGGGCCGGCGAATACGCAGTATTTT.

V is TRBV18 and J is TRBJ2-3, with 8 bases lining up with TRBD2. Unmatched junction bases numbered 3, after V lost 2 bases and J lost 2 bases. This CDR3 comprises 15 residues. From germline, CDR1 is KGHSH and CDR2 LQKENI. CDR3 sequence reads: CASSPTSGYTDTQYF. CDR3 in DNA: TGTGCCAGCTCACCAACTAGCGGCTACACAGATACGCAGTATTTT.

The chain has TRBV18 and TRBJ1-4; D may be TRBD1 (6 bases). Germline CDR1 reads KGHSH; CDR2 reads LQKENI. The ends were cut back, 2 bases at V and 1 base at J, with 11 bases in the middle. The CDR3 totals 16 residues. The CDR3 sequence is CASSPGGGVTNEKLFF. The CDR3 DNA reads TGTGCCAGCTCACCAGGGGGCGGAGTAACTAATGAAAAACTGTTTTTT. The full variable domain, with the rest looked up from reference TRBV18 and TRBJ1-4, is NAGVMQNPRHLVRRRGQEARLRCSPMKGHSHVYWYRQLPEEGLKFMVYLQKENIIDESGMPKERFSAEFPKEGPSILRIQQVVRGDSAAYFCASSPGGGVTNEKLFFGSGTQLSVL.

CDR3 loop: CASSHRGQPQHF. The CDR3 DNA reads TGTGCCAGCAGCCACAGGGGTCAGCCCCAGCATTTT. The V call is TRBV3-1 (or the pseudogene TRBV3-2), the J call TRBJ1-5, with D tentatively TRBD1 (6 bases). V lost 3 bases, J lost 6 bases, and 6 bases lay in between. This CDR3 is built from 12 residues. Germline V CDR1 and CDR2: LGHDT, YNNKEL (reference sequence).

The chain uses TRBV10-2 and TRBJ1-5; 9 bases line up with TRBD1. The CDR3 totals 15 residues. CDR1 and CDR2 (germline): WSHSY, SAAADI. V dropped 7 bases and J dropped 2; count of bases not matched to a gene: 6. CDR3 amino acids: CASKARTGGNQPQHF. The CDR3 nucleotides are TGCGCCAGCAAAGCGAGGACAGGGGGCAATCAGCCCCAGCATTTT.